The rows below give T cell receptor beta chains drawn from one sample of a study of T cell responses to AZD1222 COVID-19 vaccine. The table came from immunoSEQ multiplex PCR; TCRdb's copy has only in-frame clones and leaves some out. The repertoire holds some 150,000 clones, with 91% as singletons. The starting material was peripheral blood, obtained on day 0 of AZD1222 vaccination. These receptors all stem from an adult in good health. Each CDR3 is given with its conserved first and last residue. Each record gives: CDR3 protein, CDR3 DNA, clone size, J gene, D gene, V gene. The D gene is left open where the match is weak. Some rows mark clone size as missing; the rest say once, few, many or name a class of expanded clone.

cdr3_aa: CASSRQGDNSPLHF
cdr3_nt: TGTGCCAGCAGCCGACAGGGGGATAATTCACCCCTCCACTTT
clone_size: .
j_call: TRBJ1-6
d_call: TRBD1
v_call: TRBV7-6

cdr3_aa: CASSPGTTLSYEQYF
cdr3_nt: TGTGCCAGCAGCCCTGGGACGACCCTCTCCTACGAGCAGTACTTC
clone_size: .
j_call: TRBJ2-7
d_call: .
v_call: TRBV9

cdr3_aa: CASSLSWKSTEAFF
cdr3_nt: TGTGCCAGCAGCTTGAGCTGGAAGAGCACTGAAGCTTTCTTT
clone_size: .
j_call: TRBJ1-1
d_call: .
v_call: TRBV5-5

cdr3_aa: CASSPGRRTEAFF
cdr3_nt: TGTGCCAGCAGCCCCGGGCGGAGGACTGAAGCTTTCTTT
clone_size: .
j_call: TRBJ1-1
d_call: .
v_call: TRBV9

cdr3_aa: CASSARTGLNEKLFF
cdr3_nt: TGTGCCAGCAGCGCCCGGACAGGTCTTAATGAAAAACTGTTTTTT
clone_size: .
j_call: TRBJ1-4
d_call: TRBD1
v_call: TRBV7-2

cdr3_aa: CASSLTPGRASYEQYF
cdr3_nt: TGTGCCAGCAGCTTAACCCCGGGACGGGCCTCCTACGAGCAGTACTTC
clone_size: few
j_call: TRBJ2-7
d_call: .
v_call: TRBV7-6

cdr3_aa: CASTGTSGVNEQFF
cdr3_nt: TGTGCCAGCACCGGGACTAGTGGGGTAAATGAGCAGTTCTTC
clone_size: .
j_call: TRBJ2-1
d_call: TRBD2
v_call: TRBV4-2

cdr3_aa: CASSPGTHGSETQYF
cdr3_nt: TGTGCCAGCAGCCCCGGGACTCACGGCTCGGAGACCCAGTACTTC
clone_size: .
j_call: TRBJ2-5
d_call: .
v_call: TRBV7-9

cdr3_aa: CASSFLAAGGNEQFF
cdr3_nt: TGTGCCAGCAGCTTCCTGGCGGCGGGGGGCAATGAGCAGTTCTTC
clone_size: .
j_call: TRBJ2-1
d_call: TRBD2
v_call: TRBV7-2

cdr3_aa: CAISDGRSQYF
cdr3_nt: TGTGCCATCAGTGATGGACGGTCGCAGTATTTT
clone_size: .
j_call: TRBJ2-3
d_call: .
v_call: TRBV10-3

cdr3_aa: CASSDSIGQYNEQFF
cdr3_nt: TGTGCCAGCAGTGACTCGATAGGACAGTACAATGAGCAGTTCTTC
clone_size: .
j_call: TRBJ2-1
d_call: .
v_call: TRBV6-4

cdr3_aa: CASSLLSSGGRAFF
cdr3_nt: TGTGCCAGCAGTTTATTGTCTTCGGGAGGGCGAGCTTTCTTT
clone_size: .
j_call: TRBJ1-1
d_call: .
v_call: TRBV27

cdr3_aa: CASSSEQGSGYTF
cdr3_nt: TGTGCCAGCAGCTCGGAACAGGGCAGTGGCTACACCTTC
clone_size: .
j_call: TRBJ1-2
d_call: .
v_call: TRBV5-4

cdr3_aa: CASSLQTGGDGELFF
cdr3_nt: TGTGCCAGCAGTTTACAGACAGGGGGGGACGGGGAGCTGTTTTTT
clone_size: .
j_call: TRBJ2-2
d_call: TRBD1
v_call: TRBV6-5

cdr3_aa: CASSLEGFTLYGYTF
cdr3_nt: TGTGCCAGCAGCTTAGAGGGTTTCACACTATATGGCTACACCTTC
clone_size: .
j_call: TRBJ1-2
d_call: .
v_call: TRBV7-2

cdr3_aa: CASSIVSRGEDEQFF
cdr3_nt: TGTGCCAGTAGTATAGTGTCCAGGGGCGAAGATGAGCAGTTCTTC
clone_size: .
j_call: TRBJ2-1
d_call: .
v_call: TRBV19

cdr3_aa: CASSQRSGRASTGELFF
cdr3_nt: TGTGCCAGCAGCCAAAGGAGCGGGAGGGCGTCGACCGGGGAGCTGTTTTTT
clone_size: .
j_call: TRBJ2-2
d_call: TRBD2
v_call: TRBV4-2

cdr3_aa: CASSRETGREQYF
cdr3_nt: TGTGCCAGCAGCCGGGAGACAGGGCGGGAGCAGTACTTC
clone_size: .
j_call: TRBJ2-7
d_call: .
v_call: TRBV7-2

cdr3_aa: CASSLAGVTDTQYF
cdr3_nt: TGTGCCAGCAGCTTAGCGGGAGTTACAGATACGCAGTATTTT
clone_size: .
j_call: TRBJ2-3
d_call: TRBD2
v_call: TRBV7-3

cdr3_aa: CASRFDALNYGYTF
cdr3_nt: TGTGCCAGCAGATTTGACGCGCTTAACTATGGCTACACCTTC
clone_size: .
j_call: TRBJ1-2
d_call: .
v_call: TRBV6-6

cdr3_aa: CASSPLRTSGFQETQYF
cdr3_nt: TGTGCCAGCAGTCCACTACGGACTAGCGGGTTCCAAGAGACCCAGTACTTC
clone_size: .
j_call: TRBJ2-5
d_call: TRBD2
v_call: TRBV6-2/TRBV6-3

cdr3_aa: CASSSIEVTAYGYTF
cdr3_nt: TGTGCCAGTAGTTCTATAGAGGTGACAGCCTATGGCTACACCTTC
clone_size: few
j_call: TRBJ1-2
d_call: .
v_call: TRBV19

cdr3_aa: CASSLAQEGPADTQYF
cdr3_nt: TGCGCCAGCAGCTTGGCCCAGGAGGGCCCCGCAGATACGCAGTATTTT
clone_size: .
j_call: TRBJ2-3
d_call: .
v_call: TRBV5-1

cdr3_aa: CASSPSSGASYEQYF
cdr3_nt: TGTGCCAGCAGCCCAAGCAGCGGGGCGTCCTACGAGCAGTACTTC
clone_size: .
j_call: TRBJ2-7
d_call: TRBD2
v_call: TRBV5-4

cdr3_aa: CSVERPGETQYF
cdr3_nt: TGCAGCGTTGAAAGGCCAGGAGAGACCCAGTACTTC
clone_size: .
j_call: TRBJ2-5
d_call: .
v_call: TRBV29-1

cdr3_aa: CASSRGGGTGANVLTF
cdr3_nt: TGTGCCAGCAGTCGAGGCGGGGGAACTGGGGCCAACGTCCTGACTTTC
clone_size: once
j_call: TRBJ2-6
d_call: TRBD2
v_call: TRBV6-2/TRBV6-3

cdr3_aa: CASSFDRGSSYNSPLHF
cdr3_nt: TGTGCCAGCAGTTTCGACAGGGGGAGCTCCTATAATTCACCCCTCCACTTT
clone_size: .
j_call: TRBJ1-6
d_call: TRBD1
v_call: TRBV27